The TCR beta chain described here comes from a study of T cell responses to AZD1222 COVID-19 vaccine. Study-wide points: Sampled repertoires all dated from after the peak T cell response. In a largely white British group with more females than males, clonal diversity was possibly underestimated. Reports indicate that nearly half of spike-specific TCRs are directed at unmutated variant regions.

Looked up from germline, CDR1 is LNHDA and CDR2 is SQIVND (reference sequence). The CDR3 is 13 amino acids. V lost 10 bases, J lost 4 bases, and 9 bases stayed unmatched. The method was immunoSEQ multiplex PCR; TCRdb's version includes in-frame clones alone and lacks a portion of them. The sample holds about 120,000 clones, approximately 88% seen once. The analysis combined second doses at about 4 or about 12 weeks. As for this clone: Antigen unknown.

Sample: peripheral blood, taken 28 days after the second AZD1222 dose. This TCR derives from an adult who received the AZD1222 COVID-19 vaccine. The genes are TRBV19 and TRBJ1-2; TRBD1 agrees at 7 bases. CDR3 amino acids: CATLDRRSYGYTF. DNA of the CDR3: TGTGCCACCTTGGACAGGCGAAGCTATGGCTACACCTTC.